The 10 T cell receptor beta chains below all came from one sample that was sequenced in a study of blood T cells in healthy people across ages. The use of a sample-barcoded 5' primer and a J-beta primer mix characterized a second PCR of roughly 6 to 11 cycles. TCRdb reprocessed the 5' RACE reads with MiXCR, giving one entry per CDR3 protein. Of around 1,500,000 distinct CDR3 sequences in the sample, approximately 42% were seen once. Material: blood. Source of these receptors: a woman in her late teens or twenties in good health.

This clonotype was detected only a few times. The chain joins TRBV20-1 to TRBJ2-1; 13 positions agree with TRBD2. V was pared by 6 bases and J by 2 bases, with 10 bases of the junction left unmatched. Germline V lookup: CDR1 DFQATT, CDR2 SNEGSKA (reference sequence). The CDR3 runs 17 residues. Here the CDR3 DNA reads TGCAGTGCACCCCGGACTAGCGGGAGTAGAACCTACAATGAGCAGTTCTTC. Its translation is CSAPRTSGSRTYNEQFF.

V is TRBV6-5 and J is TRBJ1-2; 12 bases are a match to TRBD1. This CDR3 comprises 13 residues. V was clipped by 8 bases and J by 8 bases; unmatched bases: 6. Looked up from germline, CDR1 is MNHEY and CDR2 is SVGAGI. The CDR3 DNA reads TGTGCCAGCCACCGGGACAGGGGGCTAGGCTACACCTTC. This translates into CASHRDRGLGYTF.

V usage is TRBV4-1 and J usage is TRBJ1-6; D not resolved. The CDR3 runs to 16 residues. Germline assignment: CDR1 MGHRA and CDR2 YSYEKL. Between the trimmed V and J ends, which lost 0 bases and 6 bases, there was a span of 12 bases. The CDR3 reads CASSQESRRPNSPLHF. In DNA, the CDR3 is TGCGCCAGCAGCCAAGAGTCAAGGAGACCTAATTCACCCCTCCACTTT.

The chain joins TRBV6-6 to TRBJ2-7, with 7 bases that match TRBD2. The CDR3 loop spans 12 amino acids. V shed 8 bases, J shed 1 base, and the junction held 2 bases outside the gene matches. Germline lookup yields CDR1 MNHNY and CDR2 SVGAGI (reference sequence). The CDR3 loop is CASAAGSYEQYF. CDR3 coding DNA: TGTGCCAGCGCAGCGGGATCCTACGAGCAGTACTTC.

This chain links TRBV2 with TRBJ2-7, with D maybe TRBD1 (5 bases). CDR3 size: 15 residues. Trimming took off 6 bases at V and 5 bases at J, with 20 bases between the two ends. The germline V gene has CDR1 SNHLY and CDR2 FYNNEI. CDR3 nucleotides: TGTGCCAGCAGGGGATCCTCAGGGAATTGGAACGAGCAGTACTTC. Its protein product is CASRGSSGNWNEQYF.

This clonotype came up a few times. The V and J genes are TRBV20-1 and TRBJ1-1; the D gene is possibly TRBD1 (6 bases). Germline V CDR1 and CDR2: DFQATT, SNEGSKA (reference sequence). The CDR3 has 15 residues. V lost 3 bases, J lost 5 bases, and 19 bases lay in between. The CDR3 is CSAREQGIGGTEAFF. The CDR3 bases are TGCAGTGCTAGGGAGCAGGGGATCGGGGGGACTGAAGCTTTCTTT.

This clonotype has more than one count but fewer than ten. The rearrangement links TRBV28 to TRBJ2-3; D may be TRBD1 (5 bases). V was clipped by 8 bases and J by 6 bases, with 18 bases between them. This CDR3 is built from 14 residues. Per the germline V gene, CDR1 is MDHEN and CDR2 is SYDVKM. CDR3 sequence reads: CASGLQGGADTQYF. Here the CDR3 DNA reads TGTGCCAGCGGCCTGCAGGGTGGGGCTGATACGCAGTATTTT.

This clonotype was counted between two and nine times. The chain carries TRBV6-4 and TRBJ2-7; D may be TRBD2 (5 bases). The V gene's germline CDR1 is MRHNA and CDR2 SNTAGT. This CDR3 is built from 15 residues. The V end lost 1 base, the J end lost 2 bases, and 12 bases lay between the germline ends. CDR3 residues: CASSDLPSPTYEQYF. CDR3 in DNA: TGTGCCAGCAGTGACTTGCCTAGCCCTACCTACGAGCAGTACTTC.

J is TRBJ2-1 and V is TRBV7-2; maybe TRBD2 (5 bases). The CDR3 is made up of 13 amino acids. CDR1 is SGHTA, CDR2 FQGNSA, per germline. V was cut by 5 bases and J by 9 bases, with 14 bases left in between. The CDR3 DNA follows: TGTGCCAGCAGCCCAAGCGGTTCCATTGAGCAGTTCTTC. It yields the protein CASSPSGSIEQFF.

V usage is TRBV7-2 and J usage is TRBJ1-1, with D possibly matching TRBD1 (5 bases). The V and J ends lost 1 base and 1 base respectively, with 10 bases between them. The germline V gene has CDR1 SGHTA and CDR2 FQGNSA. This CDR3 is built from 15 residues. CDR3 sequence (DNA): TGTGCCAGCAGCTTAGTACGCGGGGGGAACACTGAAGCTTTCTTT. Its protein product is CASSLVRGGNTEAFF.